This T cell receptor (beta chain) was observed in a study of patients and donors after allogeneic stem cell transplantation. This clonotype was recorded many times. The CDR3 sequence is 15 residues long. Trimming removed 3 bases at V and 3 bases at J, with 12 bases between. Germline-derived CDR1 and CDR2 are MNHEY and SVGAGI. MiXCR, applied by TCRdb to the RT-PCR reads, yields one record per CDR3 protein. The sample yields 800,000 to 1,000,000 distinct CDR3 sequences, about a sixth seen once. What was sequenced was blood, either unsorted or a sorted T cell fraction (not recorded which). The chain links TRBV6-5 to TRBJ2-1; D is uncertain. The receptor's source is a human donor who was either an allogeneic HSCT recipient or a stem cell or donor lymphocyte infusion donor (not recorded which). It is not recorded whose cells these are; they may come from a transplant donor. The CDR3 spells CASSYGPTLYNEQFF. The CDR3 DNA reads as TGTGCCAGCAGTTATGGGCCCACCCTCTACAATGAGCAGTTCTTC.